This T cell receptor (beta chain) was sequenced in a study of blood T cell repertoires in COVID-19. The CDR3 length is 14 residues. The germline gives CDR1 MNHEY, CDR2 SMNVEV (reference sequence). V lost 2 bases, J lost 9 bases, and 2 bases stayed unmatched. TCRdb's copy holds only in-frame clones and misses some; the assay was immunoSEQ multiplex PCR. The table records around 250,000 clones, around 90% of them present only once. V and J are TRBV27 and TRBJ1-6; 9 nucleotides agree with TRBD1. The receptor was derived from a woman in her fifties or sixties who had recovered from COVID-19. Sequencing input: PBMCs or T cells enriched from blood (not recorded which). CDR3 amino acids: CASSLGTGSSPLHF. For the CDR3, the DNA is TGTGCCAGCAGTTTAGGGACAGGGAGTTCACCCCTCCACTTT.